This T cell receptor beta chain was observed in a study of blood T cells in healthy people across ages. A note on this clonotype: The antigen remains unidentified.

A sample-barcoded 5' primer and a J-beta primer mix were used in a second PCR of roughly 6 to 11 cycles. CDR3-containing paired-end reads numbered at least 3 million in each sample. From the 5' RACE reads, TCRdb called clonotypes with MiXCR, one entry per CDR3 protein. The table has approximately 670,000 distinct CDR3 sequences, 35% to 50% seen once. The study's findings and limits: Among long-lived donors, naive CD4+ cells were more numerous and diversity higher than in aged donors. Estimates based on one million T cells were treated as lower bounds.

V lost 4 bases to trimming and J lost 9 bases, with 19 bases between them. Germline loops: CDR1 MGHRA, CDR2 YSYEKL. The CDR3 consists of 15 residues. Caucasian individuals from Russia who were healthy and aged 6 to 90 acted as donors. The sequenced sample consisted of blood. The V call is TRBV4-1, the J call TRBJ2-1, with D maybe TRBD1 (5 bases). The receptor's source is a man older than 75 in good health. The CDR3 region has the DNA TGCGCCAGCAGCCGCGCTCCTGGCAGGGCAGGTGAGCAGTTCTTC. It yields the protein CASSRAPGRAGEQFF.